This is a list of T cell receptor beta chains from one sample in a study of graft-versus-host responses after intestinal transplantation. These receptors lack a known antigen. This table comes from immunoSEQ multiplex PCR, and its TCRdb copy is limited to in-frame clones, with some not included. Of 140,000 or so clones detected, over 90% appear once; the ten largest clones hold around 0.2%. The material sequenced was unstimulated CD4+ T cells sorted from spleen or lymph node cells, taken before intestinal transplant. The source is a human donor who received an intestinal transplant. The CDR3 runs from the conserved cysteine through the conserved F or W. Each record gives: clone size, V gene, J gene, D gene, CDR3 DNA, CDR3 protein. The D gene is left open where the match is weak. A row's size may be missing; if present it is once, few, many or a size class.

NA	TRBV6-5	TRBJ2-3	TRBD2	TGTGCCAGCAGTTTAGGACTAGTTGGCACAGATACGCAGTATTTT	CASSLGLVGTDTQYF
NA	TRBV11-3	TRBJ2-2	NA	TGTGCCAGCAGCTTAGGACCAGGAGTGAACACCGGGGAGCTGTTTTTT	CASSLGPGVNTGELFF
NA	TRBV27	TRBJ2-3	NA	TGTGCCAGCAGACAAGGACGGAGCACAGATACGCAGTATTTT	CASRQGRSTDTQYF
NA	TRBV28	TRBJ1-4	NA	TGTGCCAGCAGGTTGAGGACAGTTAATGAAAAACTGTTTTTT	CASRLRTVNEKLFF
NA	TRBV9	TRBJ2-1	NA	TGTGCCAGCAGCGTAGCGCCAGGGGGGGATGAGCAGTTCTTC	CASSVAPGGDEQFF
NA	TRBV11-2	TRBJ2-2	NA	TGTGCCAGCAGCTTAGGGACGGGACCCACCGGGGAGCTGTTTTTT	CASSLGTGPTGELFF
NA	TRBV27	TRBJ2-7	NA	TGTGCCAGCAGCTTTTGGGGCGGGGAGCAGTACTTC	CASSFWGGEQYF
NA	TRBV9	TRBJ2-1	TRBD2	TGTGCCAGCAGCGCGACTAGCACCTCCTACAATGAGCAGTTCTTC	CASSATSTSYNEQFF
NA	TRBV15	TRBJ1-1	NA	TGTGCCACCAGCAGAGATCGGGGGGACACTGAAGCTTTCTTT	CATSRDRGDTEAFF
NA	TRBV4-1	TRBJ1-2	NA	TGCGCCAGCAGCCAAGATTATCCGGGGAAGGATGGCTACACCTTC	CASSQDYPGKDGYTF
NA	TRBV7-2	TRBJ1-1	TRBD1	TGTGCCAGCAGCTGGAGGACAGGGGGAGGGACTGAAGCTTTCTTT	CASSWRTGGGTEAFF
NA	TRBV4-2	TRBJ2-1	TRBD2	TGTGCCAGCAGCCAGCCGACAAAGGCTAGCGGAAACTATGAGCAGTTCTTC	CASSQPTKASGNYEQFF
once	TRBV10-3	TRBJ1-4	NA	TGTGCCATCAGCCACACTGCAACTAATGAAAAACTGTTTTTT	CAISHTATNEKLFF
NA	TRBV4-3	TRBJ1-4	NA	TGCGCCAGCAGCCAAGATGCTAGAGGGGAAAAACTGTTTTTT	CASSQDARGEKLFF
NA	TRBV5-1	TRBJ2-7	NA	TGCGCCAGCAGCTTGGAAGCAAGCTCCTACGAGCAGTACTTC	CASSLEASSYEQYF
NA	TRBV28	TRBJ1-5	TRBD1	TGTGCCAGCAGTACCCGACAGGGGATAGGCAATCAGCCCCAGCATTTT	CASSTRQGIGNQPQHF
NA	TRBV5-6	TRBJ1-4	NA	TGTGCCAGCAGCCTGGGGCGCGGGGTTGAAAAACTGTTTTTT	CASSLGRGVEKLFF
NA	TRBV28	TRBJ2-3	NA	TGTGCCAGCAGGACTAGGCAGAAGACCTTTGGGAGCGCCTCTAGCACAGATACGCAGTATTTT	CASRTRQKTFGSASSTDTQYF
few	TRBV28	TRBJ2-1	NA	TGTGCCAGCAGTTTGGAAGAGTTAGAGCATGAGCAGTTCTTC	CASSLEELEHEQFF
NA	TRBV19	TRBJ2-7	TRBD1	TGTGCCAGTAGTACCCCGGGACAGAGCTCCTACGAGCAGTACTTC	CASSTPGQSSYEQYF
NA	TRBV19	TRBJ2-5	TRBD1	TGTGCCAGTAGTTCCGGGACAGGGGGCTCTGGGACCCAGTACTTC	CASSSGTGGSGTQYF
NA	TRBV15	TRBJ2-6	TRBD1	TGTGCCACCAGGGACAGGGCCTCTGGGGCCAACGTCCTGACTTTC	CATRDRASGANVLTF
NA	TRBV7-2	TRBJ1-1	NA	TGTGCCAGCAGCTTAGCAGGTAGGCCGAACACTGAAGCTTTCTTT	CASSLAGRPNTEAFF
NA	TRBV25-1	TRBJ2-1	NA	TGTGCCAGCAGTGATAGGCGGAGCTCCTACAATGAGCAGTTCTTC	CASSDRRSSYNEQFF
NA	TRBV11-1	TRBJ2-7	TRBD2	TGTGCCAGCAGCTGGGCTAGCGGGGAAAGGCAGCAGTACTTC	CASSWASGERQQYF
NA	TRBV2	TRBJ2-1	TRBD2	TGTGCCAGCAGTGAGCCGGGACTAGCGGGAGATTTGTTCTTC	CASSEPGLAGDLFF
NA	TRBV9	TRBJ2-1	TRBD2	TGTGCCAGCAGCGTTACTAGCGGGAGGAATGAGCAGTTCTTC	CASSVTSGRNEQFF
NA	TRBV6-5	TRBJ2-7	TRBD1	TGTGCCAGCAGTCGTCTGGACAGGGACCGTGACGAGCAGTACTTC	CASSRLDRDRDEQYF
NA	TRBV7-6	TRBJ2-1	TRBD1	TGTGCCAGCAGCCAGAGGGGGACAGAAGACAATGAGCAGTTCTTC	CASSQRGTEDNEQFF
NA	TRBV19	TRBJ1-4	TRBD1	TGTGCCAGTACCGACAGGGGTTTCGGAAAACTGTTTTTT	CASTDRGFGKLFF
NA	TRBV19	TRBJ2-7	NA	TGTGCCAGTAAGGTCCCAGGCCCTGCCCACGAGCAGTACTTC	CASKVPGPAHEQYF